A single sample is the source of the 24 T cell receptor beta chains below, sequenced in a study of blood T cell repertoires in COVID-19. The assay was immunoSEQ multiplex PCR, and TCRdb's table has in-frame clones only and misses some. The data contain 150,000 or so clones, roughly nine tenths of them singletons. The sequenced sample consisted of peripheral blood. The origin of the receptors is a woman in her seventies with acute or convalescent COVID-19.

This chain links TRBV6-1 with TRBJ2-7; 7 bases map to TRBD2. Germline assignment: CDR1 MNHNS and CDR2 SASEGT. The V segment lost 3 bases and the J segment 5 bases; nucleotides outside the gene matches: 4. The CDR3 totals 13 residues. The CDR3 region is CASSEAGGDEQYF. DNA of the CDR3: TGTGCCAGCAGTGAGGCTGGGGGGGACGAGCAGTACTTC.

The J gene is TRBJ1-6, the V gene TRBV7-8, with 8 bases lining up with TRBD1. This CDR3 is built from 18 residues. V lost 0 bases and J lost 10; bases outside the gene matches: 14. Germline loops: CDR1 SGHVS, CDR2 FQNEAQ. The CDR3 DNA reads TGTGCCAGCAGCTTAGCGAGGCGTCAGGGGGCTATCGGATCACCCCTCCACTTT. Translation gives CASSLARRQGAIGSPLHF.

This chain joins TRBV23-1 and TRBJ2-5; D is unresolved. TRBV23-1 falls under the ORF class, with uncertain function. The CDR3 consists of 14 residues. The V and J ends lost 3 bases and 9 bases respectively, with 17 bases between them. The CDR3 loop reads CASSHNYIDDPQYF. The DNA for the CDR3 is TGCGCCAGCAGTCACAACTACATTGATGATCCCCAGTACTTC.

The rearrangement uses TRBV7-2 and TRBJ1-2; perhaps TRBD1 as D (5 bases). The germline gives CDR1 SGHTA, CDR2 FQGNSA. V dropped 8 bases and J dropped 3 bases, with 13 bases sitting between them. CDR3 size: 13 residues. The CDR3 loop is CASRSTGHYGYTF. The CDR3 DNA reads as TGTGCCAGCCGCTCTACAGGCCACTATGGCTACACCTTC.

This clone was detected only a few times. The CDR3: CASSLDLQGEAFF. CDR3 DNA sequence: TGCGCCAGCAGCTTGGACCTACAGGGAGAGGCTTTCTTT. This sequence joins TRBV5-1 and TRBJ1-1; tentatively, D is TRBD1 (6 bases). Germline V gene sequence: CDR1 SGHRS, CDR2 YFSETQ. The CDR3 sequence is 13 residues long. V gave up 0 bases and J gave up 11 bases, with 14 bases separating them.

The rearrangement links TRBV27 to TRBJ2-5, with D unresolved. Germline V gene sequence: CDR1 MNHEY, CDR2 SMNVEV (reference sequence). The V end was cut by 3 bases, the J end by 5 bases, with 16 bases between. The CDR3 loop spans 15 amino acids. The CDR3 nucleotides read TGTGCCAGCAGTTTTTTTGCGGAGCCTGGGGAGACCCAGTACTTC. This codes for CASSFFAEPGETQYF.

This clone was found once. V usage is TRBV28 and J usage is TRBJ2-3, with D maybe TRBD1 (6 bases). Per germline, CDR1 MDHEN and CDR2 SYDVKM. The CDR3 is 17 amino acids. V was trimmed by 1 base and J by 4 bases, leaving 18 bases between them. This CDR3 reads CASSLSSYRVRPDTQYF. CDR3 sequence (DNA): TGTGCCAGCAGTTTATCCTCCTACAGGGTGCGTCCAGATACGCAGTATTTT. Variable domain in full (rest from reference TRBV28 and TRBJ2-3): DVKVTQSSRYLVKRTGEKVFLECVQDMDHENMFWYRQDPGLGLRLIYFSYDVKMKEKGDIPEGYSVSREKKERFSLILESASTNQTSMYLCASSLSSYRVRPDTQYFGPGTRLTVL.

The chain uses TRBV5-1 and TRBJ1-4; possible D gene TRBD1, 6 bases. V shed 3 bases and J shed 3 bases, with 12 bases lying between them. The length of the CDR3 is 15 residues. CDR1 and CDR2 (germline): SGHRS, YFSETQ. For the CDR3, the DNA is TGCGCCAGCAGCTATAGGGGGTCGGCTAATGAAAAACTGTTTTTT. This codes for CASSYRGSANEKLFF.

The gene calls are TRBV4-3 and TRBJ2-7; TRBD2 aligns across 8 bases. The V and J ends lost 1 base and 3 bases, in that order; junction bases with no gene match: 5. Germline assignment: CDR1 LGHNA and CDR2 YSLEER. This CDR3 comprises 15 residues. CDR3 residues: CASSQVERGFYEQYF. CDR3 bases: TGCGCCAGCAGCCAAGTGGAGCGGGGGTTCTACGAGCAGTACTTC.

This clone was counted once. This chain connects TRBV5-1 to TRBJ1-6; 7 positions agree with TRBD1. The V gene end was trimmed by 0 bases and the J gene end by 7 bases; junction bases not matched to a gene: 4. The CDR3 runs to 15 residues. In germline, CDR1 is SGHRS, CDR2 YFSETQ. The CDR3 reads CASSLGTGSNSPLHF. The DNA of the CDR3 is TGCGCCAGCAGCTTGGGGACAGGATCCAATTCACCCCTCCACTTT.

This sequence joins TRBV30 and TRBJ1-1, with a weak D call TRBD1 (5 bases). V lost 2 bases and J 4 bases, leaving 11 bases between the germline ends. The length of the CDR3 is 13 residues. Germline CDR1 and CDR2: GTSNPN and SVGIG (reference sequence). Written as DNA, the CDR3 is TGTGCCTGGAGTAAGCAGGGCGGCACTGAAGCTTTCTTT. Encoded protein: CAWSKQGGTEAFF. Filled out from reference TRBV30 and TRBJ1-1, the complete variable domain reads SQTIHQWPATLVQPVGSPLSLECTVEGTSNPNLYWYRQAAGRGLQLLFYSVGIGQISSEVPQNLSASRPQDRQFILSSKKLLLSDSGFYLCAWSKQGGTEAFFGQGTRLTVV.

The J gene is TRBJ2-7, the V gene TRBV4-1; TRBD2 matches 7 bases. Germline V lookup: CDR1 MGHRA, CDR2 YSYEKL. With 3 bases clipped from V and 5 bases from J, the junction kept 7 bases outside the gene matches. The CDR3 is made up of 14 amino acids. This CDR3 reads CASSQRGRAHEQYF. The DNA for the CDR3 is TGCGCCAGCAGCCAGCGAGGGAGGGCCCACGAGCAGTACTTC.

CDR3 loop: CASRPGQYNQPQHF. The CDR3 coding sequence is TGTGCCAGCAGACCGGGACAGTACAATCAGCCCCAGCATTTT. The chain carries TRBV28 and TRBJ1-5; 7 positions agree with TRBD1. Germline loops: CDR1 MDHEN, CDR2 SYDVKM. V gave up 6 bases and J gave up 3 bases; unmatched junction bases: 5. The CDR3 contains 14 residues.

The gene calls are TRBV12-3 or TRBV12-4 and TRBJ2-1; D is unclear. The V end was cut by 7 bases, the J end by 7 bases, with 8 bases between. The CDR3 is 11 amino acids. CDR3 protein: CASMAWNEQFF. CDR3 in DNA: TGTGCCAGCATGGCCTGGAATGAGCAGTTCTTC.

This rearrangement joins TRBV9 to TRBJ2-7; TRBD2 might be the D (6 bases). This CDR3 region has 15 residues. The V end was cut by 0 bases, the J end by 2 bases, with 12 bases between. CDR1 and CDR2 from the germline V gene are SGDLS and YYNGEE. CDR3 loop: CASSVEPGDTYEQYF. In DNA form, the CDR3 reads TGTGCCAGCAGCGTAGAACCGGGAGATACCTACGAGCAGTACTTC.

The chain has TRBV19 and TRBJ1-4; 7 bases are shared with TRBD1. Trimming cost V 9 bases and J 4 bases; bases outside gene matches: 14. Germline lookup yields CDR1 LNHDA and CDR2 SQIVND (reference sequence). This CDR3 contains 16 residues. CDR3 protein: CASNRQHRGYNEKLFF. The CDR3 DNA reads TGTGCCAGCAATAGACAACACAGGGGTTATAATGAAAAACTGTTTTTT.

CDR3 nucleotides: TGTGCCAGCAGCCTTCGACTAGCTGCAGATACGCAGTATTTT. Protein product: CASSLRLAADTQYF. This chain joins TRBV11-2 and TRBJ2-3; 7 bases match TRBD2. V gave up 5 bases and J gave up 4 bases; unmatched junction bases: 6. In germline, CDR1 is SGHAT, CDR2 FQNNGV. This CDR3 contains 14 residues.

The chain recombines TRBV28 with TRBJ2-7; 11 nucleotides agree with TRBD2. Germline V gene sequence: CDR1 MDHEN, CDR2 SYDVKM. Unmatched junction bases numbered 18, after V lost 7 bases and J lost 7 bases. CDR3 size: 17 residues. This CDR3 is CASTTDRFSGRAGEQYF. The DNA for the CDR3 is TGTGCCAGCACAACGGACCGATTTAGCGGGAGGGCCGGGGAGCAGTACTTC.

This chain joins TRBV9 and TRBJ2-7; 7 bases match TRBD1. The CDR3 consists of 17 residues. Germline assignment: CDR1 SGDLS and CDR2 YYNGEE. V shed 4 bases, J shed 0 bases, and the junction held 13 bases outside the gene matches. The CDR3 DNA is TGTGCCAGCAGCCCCCGGACAGGACCCTTAACCTCCTACGAGCAGTACTTC. Protein: CASSPRTGPLTSYEQYF.

The chain combines TRBV28 with TRBJ1-2, with D possibly TRBD1 on 6 matching bases. This CDR3 has 13 residues. Trimming removed 7 bases from V and 4 bases from J, with 13 bases in between. Germline V lookup: CDR1 MDHEN, CDR2 SYDVKM. CDR3 DNA sequence: TGTGCCAGCAACCCAACAGGGCGCTATGGCTACACCTTC. It is translated as CASNPTGRYGYTF.

The J gene is TRBJ1-5, the V gene TRBV10-3, with D perhaps matching TRBD1 (6 bases). The CDR3 covers 16 residues. Germline values: CDR1 ENHRY, CDR2 SYGVKD. V lost 4 bases to trimming and J lost 2 bases, with 15 bases between them. The DNA for the CDR3 is TGTGCCATCAGTGTCAACAGGGTGGATGGCAATCAGCCCCAGCATTTT. Its protein is CAISVNRVDGNQPQHF.

The V gene is TRBV30, the J gene TRBJ2-5; 7 bases map to TRBD1. Losses at the gene ends were 3 bases for V and 5 bases for J; bases not matched to a gene: 18. This CDR3 is 17 amino acids long. CDR1 and CDR2 (germline): GTSNPN, SVGIG (reference sequence). The CDR3 DNA is TGTGCCTGGAGCGCAAACCGCCGGGACAGCCTTCGCGAGACCCAGTACTTC. It translates to CAWSANRRDSLRETQYF.

This clone showed up just once. The CDR3 bases are TGCAGCGTTCGACCAGGATCGGATGACATAGATACGCAGTATTTT. Translation gives CSVRPGSDDIDTQYF. This chain joins TRBV29-1 and TRBJ2-3; D unresolved. The V end lost 5 bases, the J end lost 5 bases, and 20 bases lay between the germline ends. Germline values: CDR1 SQVTM, CDR2 ANQGSEA. The CDR3 extends over 15 amino acids.

J is TRBJ1-4 and V is TRBV6-5; D ambiguous. V was cut by 3 bases and J by 0 bases, with 8 bases left in between. Germline lookup yields CDR1 MNHEY and CDR2 SVGAGI. The CDR3 consists of 15 residues. CDR3 sequence: CASSYGRATNEKLFF. The CDR3 DNA is TGTGCCAGCAGTTATGGGAGGGCAACTAATGAAAAACTGTTTTTT.